Below are 8 T cell receptor beta chains sequenced from a single sample in a study of T cell clones after liver transplantation. Using immunoSEQ multiplex PCR, the repertoire was profiled, and TCRdb retains in-frame clones only, with some absent. The sample contains fewer than 65,000 clones, around 70% of which appear only once. This specimen was CD4+ T cells from blood, taken at the 22-month timepoint. These receptors were obtained from a human patient who received a liver transplant. Part of the T cells may come from the graft donor.

The V gene is TRBV15, the J gene TRBJ2-1, with D maybe TRBD2 (5 bases). V shed 0 bases and J shed 8 bases, with 14 bases lying between them. This CDR3 has 15 amino acids. Germline-derived CDR1 and CDR2 are LNHNV and YYDKDF (reference sequence). The CDR3 is CATSRDISGWDEQFF. CDR3 bases: TGTGCCACCAGCAGAGATATATCGGGGTGGGATGAGCAGTTCTTC.

This clone was counted between two and nine times. The rearrangement links TRBV6-5 to TRBJ1-2; D possibly corresponds to TRBD1 (6 bases). Per the germline V gene, CDR1 is MNHEY and CDR2 is SVGAGI. V dropped 11 bases and J dropped 4 bases, with 17 bases sitting between them. CDR3 length: 13 amino acids. CDR3 region: CAAYPGGPYGYTF. The DNA of the CDR3 is TGTGCCGCCTACCCGGGGGGCCCCTATGGCTACACCTTC.

The chain uses TRBV27 and TRBJ1-2, with 8 bases that match TRBD1. Unmatched junction bases numbered 4, after V lost 2 bases and J lost 5 bases. Germline V CDR1 and CDR2: MNHEY, SMNVEV (reference sequence). The CDR3 totals 14 residues. CDR3 DNA: TGTGCCAGCAGTTTAAACAGGGGGGCATATGGCTACACCTTC. Its protein product is CASSLNRGAYGYTF.

The chain recombines TRBV5-4 with TRBJ1-1; no clear D. Trimming took 0 bases from V and 1 from J, leaving 7 bases between them. Germline V CDR1 and CDR2: SGHNT, YYREEE (reference sequence). The length of the CDR3 is 14 residues. The CDR3 is CASSLARGNTEAFF. CDR3 in DNA: TGTGCCAGCAGCTTGGCTCGGGGGAACACTGAAGCTTTCTTT.

The chain is built from TRBV28 and TRBJ2-1; D gene uncertain. This CDR3 is 15 amino acids long. From germline, CDR1 is MDHEN and CDR2 SYDVKM. V was cut by 3 bases and J by 7 bases, with 16 bases left in between. CDR3 residues: CASSLRYRMRNEQFF. In DNA form, the CDR3 reads TGTGCCAGCAGTTTGAGGTATAGGATGAGGAATGAGCAGTTCTTC. Looking up the rest from reference TRBV28 and TRBJ2-1 gives the full variable domain: DVKVTQSSRYLVKRTGEKVFLECVQDMDHENMFWYRQDPGLGLRLIYFSYDVKMKEKGDIPEGYSVSREKKERFSLILESASTNQTSMYLCASSLRYRMRNEQFFGPGTRLTVL.

CDR3 in amino acids: CASSYAGVNGYTF. The CDR3, as DNA: TGTGCCAGCAGTTACGCAGGGGTAAATGGCTACACCTTC. This chain connects TRBV6-6 to TRBJ1-2; TRBD1 is a possible D gene (6 bases). The CDR3 extends over 13 amino acids. Trimming took off 2 bases at V and 6 bases at J, with 10 bases between the two ends. In germline, CDR1 is MNHNY, CDR2 SVGAGI (reference sequence).

The chain carries TRBV28 and TRBJ1-1, with TRBD1 identical over 10 bases. Germline CDR1 is MDHEN and CDR2 is SYDVKM. J gave up 7 bases and V 5 bases, and 7 bases lay outside the gene matches. The CDR3 loop spans 14 amino acids. For the CDR3, the DNA is TGTGCCAGCAGTCTCCCGGGACAGGGGAGTGAAGCTTTCTTT. It codes for CASSLPGQGSEAFF.

The V call is TRBV7-2, the J call TRBJ1-4; D perhaps matches TRBD1 (5 bases). Germline CDR1 SGHTA, CDR2 FQGNSA. The CDR3 runs to 14 residues. The germline V and J ends were trimmed by 5 bases and 6 bases, with 13 bases remaining between them. In DNA, the CDR3 is TGTGCCAGCAGCCAGGGACGTACGGATGAAAAACTGTTTTTT. This sequence encodes CASSQGRTDEKLFF.